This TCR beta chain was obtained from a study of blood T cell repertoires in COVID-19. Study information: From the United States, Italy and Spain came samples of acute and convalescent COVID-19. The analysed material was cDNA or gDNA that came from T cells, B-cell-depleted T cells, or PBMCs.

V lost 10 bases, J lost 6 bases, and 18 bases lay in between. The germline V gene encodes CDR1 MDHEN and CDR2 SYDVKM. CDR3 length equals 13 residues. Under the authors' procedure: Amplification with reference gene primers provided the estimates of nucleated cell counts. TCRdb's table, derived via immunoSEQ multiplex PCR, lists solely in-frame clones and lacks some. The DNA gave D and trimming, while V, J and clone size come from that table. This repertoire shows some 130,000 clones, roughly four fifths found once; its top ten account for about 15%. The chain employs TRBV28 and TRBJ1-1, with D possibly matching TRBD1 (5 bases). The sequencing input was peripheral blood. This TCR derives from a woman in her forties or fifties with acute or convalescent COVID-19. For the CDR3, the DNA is TGTGCCACCCGGAGGGCTCCAGGGCCTGAAGCTTTCTTT. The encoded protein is CATRRAPGPEAFF.